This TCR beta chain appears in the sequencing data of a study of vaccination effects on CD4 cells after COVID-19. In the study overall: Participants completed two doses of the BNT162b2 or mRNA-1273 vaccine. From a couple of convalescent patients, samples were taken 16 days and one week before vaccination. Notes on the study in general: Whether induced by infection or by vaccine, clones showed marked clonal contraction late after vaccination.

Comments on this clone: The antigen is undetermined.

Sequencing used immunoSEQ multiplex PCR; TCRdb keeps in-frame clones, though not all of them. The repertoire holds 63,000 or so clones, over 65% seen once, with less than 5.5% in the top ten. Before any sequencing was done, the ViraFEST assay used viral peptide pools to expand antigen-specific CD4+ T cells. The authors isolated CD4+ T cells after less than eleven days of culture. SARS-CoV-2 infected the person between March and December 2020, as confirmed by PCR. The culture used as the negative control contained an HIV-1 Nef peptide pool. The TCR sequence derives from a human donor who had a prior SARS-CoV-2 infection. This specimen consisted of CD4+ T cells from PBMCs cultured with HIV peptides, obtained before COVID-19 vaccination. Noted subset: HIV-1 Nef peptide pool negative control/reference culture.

The DNA of the CDR3 is TGTGCCAGCAGCGTTGGAGGGACCTCAGCCGGGGAGCTGTTTTTT. Its translation is CASSVGGTSAGELFF. The chain has TRBV9 and TRBJ2-2; TRBD2 might be the D (6 bases). V was clipped by 2 bases and J by 6 bases, with 14 bases between them. The CDR3 length is 15 residues. Germline V gene lookup returns CDR1 SGDLS and CDR2 YYNGEE. Variable domain in full (rest from reference TRBV9 and TRBJ2-2): DSGVTQTPKHLITATGQRVTLRCSPRSGDLSVYWYQQSLDQGLQFLIQYYNGEERAKGNILERFSAQQFPDLHSELNLSSLELGDSALYFCASSVGGTSAGELFFGEGSRLTVL.